The T cell receptor beta chain described here comes from a study of blood T cell repertoires in COVID-19. Data came from immunoSEQ multiplex PCR; TCRdb stores just in-frame clones and leaves some out. The sample contains 150,000 to 200,000 clones, more than 75% of which appear only once. Only one count was recorded for this clone. The J segment lost 5 bases and the V segment lost 11 bases, leaving 14 bases of the junction unmatched. This CDR3 region has 14 residues. Germline lookup yields CDR1 MNHEY and CDR2 SVGAGI. This TCR was recovered from a man aged 18 to 30 with active or convalescent COVID-19. The sequenced material came from peripheral blood. The V and J genes are TRBV6-5 and TRBJ2-7; 8 nucleotides align to TRBD1. Written as DNA, the CDR3 is TGTGCCGAGCAAGGGGGGCCCAGGGGGCACGAGCAGTACGTC. Translation: CAEQGGPRGHEQYV.